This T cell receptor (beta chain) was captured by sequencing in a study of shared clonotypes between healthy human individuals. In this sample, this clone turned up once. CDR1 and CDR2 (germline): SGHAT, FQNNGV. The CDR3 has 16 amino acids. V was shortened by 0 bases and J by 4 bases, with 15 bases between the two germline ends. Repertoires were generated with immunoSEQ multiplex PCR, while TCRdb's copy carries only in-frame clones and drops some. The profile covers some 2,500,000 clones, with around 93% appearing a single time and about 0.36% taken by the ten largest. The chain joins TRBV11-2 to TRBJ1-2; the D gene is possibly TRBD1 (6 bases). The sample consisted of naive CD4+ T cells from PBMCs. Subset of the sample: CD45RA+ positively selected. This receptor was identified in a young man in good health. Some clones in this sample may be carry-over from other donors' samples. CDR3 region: CASSLDGTGLSYGYTF. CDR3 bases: TGTGCCAGCAGCTTAGATGGAACAGGGCTTTCCTATGGCTACACCTTC. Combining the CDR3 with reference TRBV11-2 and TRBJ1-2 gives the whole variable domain EAGVAQSPRYKIIEKRQSVAFWCNPISGHATLYWYQQILGQGPKLLIQFQNNGVVDDSQLPKDRFSAERLKGVDSTLKIQPAKLEDSAVYLCASSLDGTGLSYGYTFGSGTRLTVV.